A selection of T cell receptor beta chains follows, all from one sample in a study of T cells in Graves' hyperthyroidism and ophthalmopathy. TCRdb called the multiplex PCR reads again in MiXCR, with one record for every CDR3 protein. Among 370,000 or so distinct CDR3 sequences listed, around 25% were seen once. The sequencing sample was made of blood. These receptors all come from a man aged 50-59 years with Graves' hyperthyroidism. The CDR3 runs from the conserved cysteine through the conserved F or W. D genes are given only for firm matches. A clone size is listed for some rows: how often the clone was seen (once, few, many), or a class if it is expanded.

TRBD2	TRBJ2-2	few	TRBV27	TGTGCCAGCAGCCAGACTAGCGGGGCGAACACCGGGGAGCTGTTTTTT	CASSQTSGANTGELFF
TRBD1	TRBJ1-5	few	TRBV12-3/TRBV12-4	TGTGCCAGCAGCGGGACAGGAACTTGCCAGCCCCAGCATTTT	CASSGTGTCQPQHF
.	TRBJ1-5	many	TRBV27	TGTGCCAGCAGCATCAGCTCAAATCAGCCCCAGCATTTT	CASSISSNQPQHF
.	TRBJ2-3	many	TRBV30	TGTGCCTGGATGAGGGATAGCACAGATACGCAGTATTTT	CAWMRDSTDTQYF
TRBD2	TRBJ2-1	few	TRBV6-1	TGTGCCAGCACCTTAGCGGGGGCGTCCTACAATGAGCAGTTCTTC	CASTLAGASYNEQFF
.	TRBJ2-1	.	TRBV15	TGTGCCACCAGCAGAGATCGGGGCGGGATTGGCTACAATGAGCAGTTCTTC	CATSRDRGGIGYNEQFF
TRBD2	TRBJ2-5	many	TRBV20-1	TGCAGTGCTAGAGCTACTAGCGGGAGTCGCGAGACCCAGTACTTC	CSARATSGSRETQYF
.	TRBJ2-7	.	TRBV11-3	TGTGCCAGCAGCTTATCTAGGGCTGATGAGCAGTACTTC	CASSLSRADEQYF
.	TRBJ1-3	.	TRBV28	TGTGCCAGCAGCCCCCAGGGTTTTGGAAACACCATATATTTT	CASSPQGFGNTIYF
TRBD2	TRBJ2-3	.	TRBV10-3	TGTGCCATCAGCAGGACTAGCGGTAAAGGCACAGATACGCAGTATTTT	CAISRTSGKGTDTQYF
.	TRBJ1-5	.	TRBV10-3	TGTGTCATCAGTGGAGAACAGGGTGGCAATCAGCCCCAGCATTTT	CVISGEQGGNQPQHF
TRBD2	TRBJ2-2	.	TRBV29-1	TGCAGCGTACCCAAAGCGGGAGGAGGTACCGGGGAGCTGTTTTTT	CSVPKAGGGTGELFF
.	TRBJ1-2	few	TRBV12-3/TRBV12-4	TGTGCCAGCAGTTTTAAGGGGCCCATATATGGCTACACCTTC	CASSFKGPIYGYTF
.	TRBJ2-7	many	TRBV7-2	TGTGCCAGCAGCTTAGTTTTGGGTCACGAGCAGTACTTC	CASSLVLGHEQYF
.	TRBJ2-4	.	TRBV5-4	TGTGCCAGCAGCTATGCCGGGGACGCAAAAAACATTCAGTACTTC	CASSYAGDAKNIQYF
.	TRBJ2-1	many	TRBV5-5	TGTGCCAGCAGCTTGGGTCAGGATCCCAATGAGCAGTTCTTC	CASSLGQDPNEQFF
.	TRBJ2-1	many	TRBV2	TGTGCCAGCAACGGACAGGGACTATACAATGAGCAGTTCTTC	CASNGQGLYNEQFF
TRBD2	TRBJ2-3	few	TRBV6-1	TGTGCCACCGGACTAGCGGGAGGTAGCACAGATACGCAGTATTTT	CATGLAGGSTDTQYF
.	TRBJ2-7	.	TRBV5-6	TGTGCCAGCAGCCCCGGGGCAAGACCATCCTACGAGCAGTACTTC	CASSPGARPSYEQYF
.	TRBJ2-3	many	TRBV6-1	TGTGCCAGCAGACCAAGGGGTAGCACAGATACGCAGTATTTT	CASRPRGSTDTQYF
TRBD1	TRBJ2-5	few	TRBV7-2	TGTGCCAGCAGCCCGCGGACAGGGGGCTACAGGGAGACCCAGTACTTC	CASSPRTGGYRETQYF
.	TRBJ2-4	.	TRBV30	TGTGCCTTACAGGTCGCCTACATTCAGTACTTC	CALQVAYIQYF
.	TRBJ2-7	many	TRBV11-2	TGTGCCAGCAGCTTGGGAGCCGGGCTCTCCTACGAGCAGTACTTC	CASSLGAGLSYEQYF
.	TRBJ2-3	.	TRBV20-1	TGCAGTGCTAGAGTCGTCAGAGATACGCAGTATTTT	CSARVVRDTQYF
TRBD2	TRBJ2-1	.	TRBV5-1	TGCGCCAGCAGCAAGACGCGTAGCGGGAGGGCCCATGAGCAGTTCTTC	CASSKTRSGRAHEQFF
.	TRBJ2-7	.	TRBV6-6	TGTGCCAGCAGTTACTCGGCTAGCTTCTCCTACGAGCAGTACTTC	CASSYSASFSYEQYF
.	TRBJ2-5	many	TRBV30	TGTGCCTGGAGTGTATCGGAGGCAGAGACCCAGTACTTC	CAWSVSEAETQYF